The clone carrying this TCR beta chain was found many times. Amplification of TCR beta CDR3 regions used RNA as the template. When the TCR CDR3 underwent first-round RT-PCR, the HTBI primer set was used. TCRdb re-called the multiplex PCR reads with MiXCR, one entry per CDR3 protein. The sample includes 250,000 to 300,000 distinct CDR3 sequences, around a fifth seen only once; the top ten take under 45%. The data originate from a study of T cells in Graves' hyperthyroidism and ophthalmopathy. The diagnoses drew upon clinical symptoms, serum thyroxine and TRAb, thyroid ultrasound and orbital computed tomography. The authors took PBMCs from 10 ml fresh peripheral blood. The CDR3 has 14 amino acids. CDR1 is DFQATT, CDR2 SNEGSKA, per germline (reference sequence). The V gene lost 1 base and the J gene lost 3 bases, with 12 bases spanning the gap.

This TCR derives from a man aged 50-60 years with Graves' ophthalmopathy. The sample consisted of blood. V and J are TRBV20-1 and TRBJ2-5, with D possibly called TRBD1 or TRBD2 (5 bases each). CDR3 DNA sequence: TGCAGTGCTAGAGTCGGGGACGCCAAAGAGACCCAGTACTTC. It codes for CSARVGDAKETQYF.